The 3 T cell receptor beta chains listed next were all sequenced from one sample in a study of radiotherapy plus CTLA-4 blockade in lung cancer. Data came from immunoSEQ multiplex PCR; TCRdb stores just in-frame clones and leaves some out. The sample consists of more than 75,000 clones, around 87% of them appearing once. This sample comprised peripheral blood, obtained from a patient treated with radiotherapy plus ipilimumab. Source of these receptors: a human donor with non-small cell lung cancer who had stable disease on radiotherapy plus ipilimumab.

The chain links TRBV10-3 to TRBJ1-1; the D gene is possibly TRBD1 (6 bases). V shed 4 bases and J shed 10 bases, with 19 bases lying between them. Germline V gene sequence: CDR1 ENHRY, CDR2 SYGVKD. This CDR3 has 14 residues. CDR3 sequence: CAISGGGAIVGAFF. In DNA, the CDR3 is TGTGCCATCAGTGGAGGGGGGGCGATAGTCGGAGCTTTCTTT.

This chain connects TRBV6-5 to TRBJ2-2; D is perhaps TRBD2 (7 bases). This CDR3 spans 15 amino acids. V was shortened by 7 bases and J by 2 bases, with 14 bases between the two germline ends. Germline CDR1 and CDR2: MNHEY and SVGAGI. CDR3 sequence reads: CASIPSGGNTGELFF. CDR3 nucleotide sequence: TGTGCCAGCATTCCTTCGGGGGGCAACACCGGGGAGCTGTTTTTT.

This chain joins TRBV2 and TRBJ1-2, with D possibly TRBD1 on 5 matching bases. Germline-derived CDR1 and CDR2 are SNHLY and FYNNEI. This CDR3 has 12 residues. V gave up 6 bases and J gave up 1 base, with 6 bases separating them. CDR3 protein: CASRQGNYGYTF. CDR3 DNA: TGTGCCAGCAGGCAGGGTAACTATGGCTACACCTTC.